The 28 T cell receptor beta chains below all came from one sample that was sequenced in a study of cytomegalovirus exposure and HLA in healthy donors. Clones were sequenced by immunoSEQ multiplex PCR, and TCRdb holds only the in-frame ones, with some missing. The table shows fewer than 150,000 clones, with around 90% occurring only once. Specimen: PBMCs. Receptors were obtained from a young man in good health and CMV-seropositive.

CDR3 region: CASSPSGTGSVSEKLFF. For the CDR3, the DNA is TGTGCCAGCAGCCCCTCAGGGACAGGGTCGGTGAGTGAAAAACTGTTTTTT. The V and J genes are TRBV7-9 and TRBJ1-4, with 9 bases identical to TRBD1. J lost 7 bases, V lost 5 bases, and 14 bases had no gene match. This CDR3 region has 17 residues. Looked up from germline, CDR1 is SEHNR and CDR2 is FQNEAQ (reference sequence).

The chain joins TRBV30 to TRBJ1-4; TRBD1 matches at 11 bases. The germline V gene encodes CDR1 GTSNPN and CDR2 SVGIG (reference sequence). V was pared by 2 bases and J by 6 bases, with 14 bases of the junction left unmatched. The CDR3 has 18 amino acids. CDR3 sequence: CAWSSQDRGRLGDEKLFF. For the CDR3, the DNA is TGTGCCTGGAGTTCACAGGACAGGGGGCGCTTGGGGGATGAAAAACTGTTTTTT.

This chain links TRBV9 with TRBJ2-1; 7 bases match TRBD2. Trimming cost V 4 bases and J 7 bases; bases outside gene matches: 11. The CDR3 consists of 15 residues. CDR1 and CDR2 from the germline V gene are SGDLS and YYNGEE. The CDR3 sequence is CASSNPGRRGNEQFF. CDR3 in DNA: TGTGCCAGCAGCAACCCGGGACGGCGGGGGAATGAGCAGTTCTTC.

The genes are TRBV9 and TRBJ2-3, with D possibly TRBD1 on 6 matching bases. Deletions cut 6 bases from V and 3 bases from J, with 11 bases between. CDR1 and CDR2 from the germline V gene are SGDLS and YYNGEE. The CDR3 covers 13 residues. Written as DNA, the CDR3 is TGTGCCAGCACCGGACAGCTAACAGATACGCAGTATTTT. Protein sequence: CASTGQLTDTQYF.

A single count supports this clone. V usage is TRBV30 and J usage is TRBJ2-7; possible D gene TRBD2, 6 bases. Germline CDR1 GTSNPN, CDR2 SVGIG (reference sequence). CDR3 length: 13 amino acids. Trimming cost V 2 bases and J 7 bases, with 15 bases left between them. The CDR3 spells CAWSTGSGREQYF. CDR3 DNA: TGTGCCTGGAGTACTGGCTCCGGGAGAGAGCAGTACTTC. The full variable domain, completed using reference TRBV30 and TRBJ2-7, is SQTIHQWPATLVQPVGSPLSLECTVEGTSNPNLYWYRQAAGRGLQLLFYSVGIGQISSEVPQNLSASRPQDRQFILSSKKLLLSDSGFYLCAWSTGSGREQYFGPGTRLTVT.

A single count supports this clone. CDR3 coding DNA: TGTGCCAGCAGCAATCTAAGAGTGGATACGCAGTATTTT. As protein: CASSNLRVDTQYF. This chain links TRBV11-2 with TRBJ2-3; D gene unclear. This CDR3 spans 13 amino acids. CDR1 and CDR2 (germline): SGHAT, FQNNGV. Trimming pared 5 bases from V and 6 bases from J, leaving 12 bases between.

The V call is TRBV7-9, the J call TRBJ1-1; 10 bases fit TRBD1. This CDR3 is 12 amino acids long. Germline V lookup: CDR1 SEHNR, CDR2 FQNEAQ (reference sequence). Losses at the gene ends were 9 bases for V and 5 bases for J; bases not matched to a gene: 3. The CDR3 protein is CASWTGGTEAFF. CDR3 bases: TGTGCCAGTTGGACAGGGGGTACTGAAGCTTTCTTT.

As concerns this clone: An end of the junction does not agree with germline; a read error may underlie this. The chain employs TRBV5-8 and TRBJ2-2; possible D gene TRBD2, 5 bases. CDR3 length: 14 amino acids. CDR1 and CDR2 from the germline V gene are SGHTS and YDEGEE. The CDR3 DNA reads TGTGCCAGCAACTTGAAGCGGACCACCGGGGAGCTGTTTTTT. It codes for CASNLKRTTGELFF.

This clone was counted once. The V and J genes are TRBV7-2 and TRBJ2-7, with D possibly TRBD1 on 6 matching bases. Germline V gene lookup returns CDR1 SGHTA and CDR2 FQGNSA. V was trimmed by 1 base and J by 2 bases, leaving 9 bases between them. The CDR3 length is 14 residues. The CDR3 DNA is TGTGCCAGCAGCTTAGTAAGGGGGACCTACGAGCAGTACTTC. Translating gives CASSLVRGTYEQYF.

The chain is built from TRBV30 and TRBJ1-2; D call uncertain. Trimming removed 0 bases at V and 2 bases at J, with 10 bases between. In germline, CDR1 is GTSNPN, CDR2 SVGIG (reference sequence). This CDR3 contains 14 residues. The CDR3 protein is CAWSVEAGNYGYTF. The DNA of the CDR3 is TGTGCCTGGAGTGTGGAAGCGGGGAACTATGGCTACACCTTC.

The CDR3 is CASRQTVNTEAFF. In nucleotides, the CDR3 is TGTGCCAGCAGACAGACAGTCAACACTGAAGCTTTCTTT. V gene TRBV28 combines with J gene TRBJ1-1; weak D call: TRBD1 (5 bases). V was clipped by 6 bases and J by 2 bases, with 10 bases between them. In germline, CDR1 is MDHEN, CDR2 SYDVKM. The CDR3 is 13 amino acids.

This chain joins TRBV6-6 and TRBJ1-1, with D perhaps TRBD1 (6 bases). CDR3 length: 15 residues. Germline V gives CDR1 MNHNY, CDR2 SVGAGI (reference sequence). V lost 6 bases and J lost 1, with 15 bases in between. The CDR3 bases are TGTGCCAGCAGACCATTTAAACAGGGGAACACTGAAGCTTTCTTT. This codes for CASRPFKQGNTEAFF.

The rearrangement joins TRBV27 to TRBJ2-3, with 7 bases lining up with TRBD2. The CDR3 consists of 15 residues. Germline trimming cut 1 base from V and 6 bases from J; bases unmatched to any gene: 7. Per germline, CDR1 MNHEY and CDR2 SMNVEV (reference sequence). CDR3 sequence: CASSLLGRASDTQYF. CDR3 nucleotide sequence: TGTGCCAGCAGTTTATTAGGGAGGGCATCGGATACGCAGTATTTT.

The chain carries TRBV10-2 and TRBJ2-7, with TRBD2 identical over 11 bases. V shed 6 bases, J shed 4 bases, and the junction held 5 bases outside the gene matches. The germline CDR1 and CDR2 sequences are WSHSY and SAAADI. CDR3 length: 14 residues. CDR3 sequence (DNA): TGCGCCAGCAGGAAAACTAGCGGGAGTTACGAGCAGTACTTC. Its protein product is CASRKTSGSYEQYF.

V is TRBV6-1 and J is TRBJ2-7; tentatively, D is TRBD1 (7 bases). Germline values: CDR1 MNHNS, CDR2 SASEGT. This CDR3 is built from 18 residues. Trimming stripped 3 bases from V and 0 bases from J, with 21 bases between. The CDR3 nucleotides read TGTGCCAGCAGTGACAGACTTCGGACAGGACTAAGCTCCTACGAGCAGTACTTC. This sequence encodes CASSDRLRTGLSSYEQYF.

V is TRBV19 and J is TRBJ2-7; 8 nucleotides line up with TRBD1. CDR1 is LNHDA and CDR2 is SQIVND in the germline V gene (reference sequence). The CDR3 sequence is 13 residues long. J gave up 6 bases and V 1 base, and 2 bases lay outside the gene matches. The CDR3 here is CASSIGTGFEQYF. CDR3 DNA sequence: TGTGCCAGTAGTATAGGGACAGGGTTCGAGCAGTACTTC.

The V call is TRBV4-2, the J call TRBJ2-1, with D maybe TRBD2 (5 bases). Trimming took off 0 bases at V and 7 bases at J, with 10 bases between the two ends. Germline V gives CDR1 LGHNA, CDR2 YNFKEQ. The CDR3 consists of 14 residues. The DNA for the CDR3 is TGTGCCAGCAGCCAAGATCGTCGGGGAAATGAGCAGTTCTTC. This encodes CASSQDRRGNEQFF.

V and J are TRBV6-1 and TRBJ1-2, with no clear D. The CDR3 loop spans 15 amino acids. Trimming pared 0 bases from V and 6 bases from J, leaving 14 bases between. CDR1 is MNHNS and CDR2 is SASEGT in the germline V gene. CDR3 bases: TGTGCCAGCAGTGAAGCGCTAGGTCAGCTCGATGGCTACACCTTC. Encoded protein: CASSEALGQLDGYTF.

This rearrangement joins TRBV6-1 to TRBJ1-1, with no clear D. The CDR3 totals 12 residues. CDR1 MNHNS and CDR2 SASEGT come from the germline V gene. Trimming removed 5 bases at V and 3 bases at J, with 7 bases between. CDR3 amino acids: CASSLSDTEAFF. CDR3 DNA sequence: TGTGCCAGCAGTCTCTCGGACACTGAAGCTTTCTTT.

The chain recombines TRBV5-1 with TRBJ2-5; tentatively, D is TRBD1 (6 bases). The germline gives CDR1 SGHRS, CDR2 YFSETQ. Trimming shortened V by 3 bases and J by 2 bases, and 11 bases separated the two germline ends. The CDR3 is made up of 14 amino acids. The CDR3 coding sequence is TGCGCCAGCAGCTGGTTCGGGACACAAGAGACCCAGTACTTC. Translated, it gives CASSWFGTQETQYF.

The table lists this clone with a count of one. The rearrangement joins TRBV5-1 to TRBJ1-1; perhaps TRBD1 as D (6 bases). The CDR3 sequence is 12 residues long. Germline CDR1 is SGHRS and CDR2 is YFSETQ. The V end was cut by 5 bases, the J end by 4 bases, with 9 bases between. The CDR3 here is CASRGGGTEAFF. Here the CDR3 DNA reads TGCGCCAGCAGGGGAGGGGGCACTGAAGCTTTCTTT.

The V and J genes are TRBV7-9 and TRBJ2-7; 9 bases are a match to TRBD1. Trimming removed 1 base from V and 1 base from J; junction bases left unmatched: 5. Germline-derived CDR1 and CDR2 are SEHNR and FQNEAQ (reference sequence). The CDR3 extends over 16 amino acids. Here the CDR3 DNA reads TGTGCCAGCAGCTTAGGCTTGGGACAGGGTTCCTACGAGCAGTACTTC. Translated, it gives CASSLGLGQGSYEQYF.

V is TRBV28 and J is TRBJ2-5; 8 nucleotides align to TRBD2. CDR1 is MDHEN, CDR2 SYDVKM, per germline. The V segment lost 4 bases and the J segment 3 bases; nucleotides outside the gene matches: 7. The CDR3 contains 15 residues. In nucleotides, the CDR3 is TGTGCCAGCAGTTCTAGCGGGCGGAGCAAAGAGACCCAGTACTTC. The encoded protein is CASSSSGRSKETQYF.

The chain uses TRBV19 and TRBJ2-3; D is undetermined. Germline CDR1 reads LNHDA; CDR2 reads SQIVND (reference sequence). There are 15 residues in the CDR3. With 3 bases removed from V and 2 bases from J, the gap between germline ends came to 12 bases. CDR3 bases: TGTGCCAGTAGTATGCCCGGGTCGCCCACAGATACGCAGTATTTT. Amino acids: CASSMPGSPTDTQYF.

The V and J genes are TRBV6-5 and TRBJ2-5; 12 nucleotides line up with TRBD2. Trimming at V came to 2 bases and at J to 3 bases, leaving 4 bases not matched to a gene. The V gene's germline CDR1 is MNHEY and CDR2 SVGAGI. This CDR3 comprises 16 residues. The CDR3, as DNA: TGTGCCAGCAGTTACGCTAGCGGGGGGGCGGAAGAGACCCAGTACTTC. It codes for CASSYASGGAEETQYF.

CDR3 bases: TGTGCCAGCACCAAGGGGATCGCCGAGCCCTCTGGAAACACCATATATTTT. Protein sequence: CASTKGIAEPSGNTIYF. The V gene is TRBV2, the J gene TRBJ1-3; tentatively, D is TRBD1 (5 bases). Germline CDR1 reads SNHLY; CDR2 reads FYNNEI. Trimming took off 7 bases at V and 0 bases at J, with 19 bases between the two ends. The CDR3 is 17 amino acids.

V is TRBV11-2 and J is TRBJ1-2; 9 bases line up with TRBD1. Germline lookup yields CDR1 SGHAT and CDR2 FQNNGV. CDR3 length: 15 residues. V lost 5 bases and J lost 4; bases outside the gene matches: 8. CDR3 amino acids: CASSASDRGIYGYTF. The CDR3 DNA is TGTGCCAGCAGCGCTTCCGACAGGGGGATCTATGGCTACACCTTC.

The chain links TRBV27 to TRBJ2-4; TRBD1 matches at 10 bases. The CDR3 loop spans 17 amino acids. After removal of 0 bases from V and 8 bases from J, the junction contained 10 bases not matched to a gene. Germline V gene lookup returns CDR1 MNHEY and CDR2 SMNVEV (reference sequence). The CDR3 sequence: CASSLSGDRGGWDIQYF. The CDR3 DNA reads as TGTGCCAGCAGTTTATCGGGGGACAGGGGAGGTTGGGACATTCAGTACTTC.